The rows below give T cell receptor beta chains drawn from one sample of a study of blood T cell repertoires in COVID-19. Sequencing used immunoSEQ multiplex PCR; TCRdb keeps in-frame clones, though not all of them. The sample includes 130,000 to 150,000 clones, 75% to 90% of them seen just once. The sequencing sample was made of peripheral blood. The receptors come from a woman aged 55 to 70 with active COVID-19. Each CDR3 is given with its conserved first and last residue. The order of the fields is CDR3 DNA, CDR3 protein, V gene, clone size, J gene, D gene. The D gene is left open where the match is weak. Expanded clones get a size class; other rows say once, few or many, or leave the size out.

CDR3 DNA: TGTGCCAGCAGTTTCTTGAGACTCCGCTCCTACGAGCAGTACTTC; CDR3 protein: CASSFLRLRSYEQYF; V gene: TRBV28; clone size: -; J gene: TRBJ2-7; D gene: -
CDR3 DNA: TGTGCCAGCAGTTCCCCGGGGTTGGAGACCCAGTACTTC; CDR3 protein: CASSSPGLETQYF; V gene: TRBV28; clone size: -; J gene: TRBJ2-5; D gene: -
CDR3 DNA: TGTGCCAGCAGTATAAGGGGGCGAGGTTCACCCCTCCACTTT; CDR3 protein: CASSIRGRGSPLHF; V gene: TRBV6-5; clone size: few; J gene: TRBJ1-6; D gene: TRBD1
CDR3 DNA: TGTGCCAGCAGTTGGACAGGGGGGAACTACGAGCAGTACTTC; CDR3 protein: CASSWTGGNYEQYF; V gene: TRBV27; clone size: -; J gene: TRBJ2-7; D gene: TRBD1
CDR3 DNA: TGTGCCAGCAGCTTAGGGAGGTCAGATACGCAGTATTTT; CDR3 protein: CASSLGRSDTQYF; V gene: TRBV7-2; clone size: -; J gene: TRBJ2-3; D gene: -
CDR3 DNA: TGTGCCAGCTCACCAGGGCGAGGGAACTCTGGAAACACCATATATTTT; CDR3 protein: CASSPGRGNSGNTIYF; V gene: TRBV18; clone size: -; J gene: TRBJ1-3; D gene: -
CDR3 DNA: TGTGCCAGTAGCCAGACAGGGAGCTCTGGAAACACCATATATTTT; CDR3 protein: CASSQTGSSGNTIYF; V gene: TRBV19; clone size: few; J gene: TRBJ1-3; D gene: TRBD1
CDR3 DNA: TGTGCCACCTCCTTTTTAAACGAGCAGTACTTC; CDR3 protein: CATSFLNEQYF; V gene: TRBV7-9; clone size: -; J gene: TRBJ2-7; D gene: -
CDR3 DNA: TGTGCCAGCAGCCGAGTAAGACTAGCGGGAGGGGGAGATACGCAGTATTTT; CDR3 protein: CASSRVRLAGGGDTQYF; V gene: TRBV7-8; clone size: -; J gene: TRBJ2-3; D gene: TRBD2
CDR3 DNA: TGTGCCAGCAGCCAGAGGACTAGCGGGACGGAGACCCAGTACTTC; CDR3 protein: CASSQRTSGTETQYF; V gene: TRBV4-2; clone size: -; J gene: TRBJ2-5; D gene: TRBD2
CDR3 DNA: TGTGCCAGCAGCCAACTAACGACTAGGGGCGAAGCCAAAAACATTCAGTACTTC; CDR3 protein: CASSQLTTRGEAKNIQYF; V gene: TRBV3-1/TRBV3-2; clone size: -; J gene: TRBJ2-4; D gene: -
CDR3 DNA: TGTGCCAGCAGTTCTAGGTCAGGGGGGATAGACTTC; CDR3 protein: CASSSRSGGIDF; V gene: TRBV28; clone size: -; J gene: TRBJ2-7; D gene: -
CDR3 DNA: TGCGCCAGCAGCTTTCTTGCAACGGGGAATTCACCCCTCCACTTT; CDR3 protein: CASSFLATGNSPLHF; V gene: TRBV4-3; clone size: once; J gene: TRBJ1-6; D gene: -
CDR3 DNA: TGTGCCAGCAGTCCGCAGACAGGGGGCCATGAAAAACTGTTTTTT; CDR3 protein: CASSPQTGGHEKLFF; V gene: TRBV28; clone size: -; J gene: TRBJ1-4; D gene: TRBD1
CDR3 DNA: TGTGCCAGCAGTTACGCGGGGAATCAGCCCCAGCATTTT; CDR3 protein: CASSYAGNQPQHF; V gene: TRBV6-2/TRBV6-3; clone size: few; J gene: TRBJ1-5; D gene: -
CDR3 DNA: TGTGCCAGCAGCCAAGGAGAAGGGGAGAACACTGAAGCTTTCTTT; CDR3 protein: CASSQGEGENTEAFF; V gene: TRBV4-2; clone size: -; J gene: TRBJ1-1; D gene: -
CDR3 DNA: TGTGCCAGTAGCCTAAACCATCGGGACATATCTTTT; CDR3 protein: CASSLNHRDISF; V gene: TRBV19; clone size: -; J gene: TRBJ1-4; D gene: -
CDR3 DNA: TGTGCCTGGAGATGGAGCACCGGGGAGCTGTTTTTT; CDR3 protein: CAWRWSTGELFF; V gene: TRBV30; clone size: few; J gene: TRBJ2-2; D gene: -
CDR3 DNA: TGTGCCAGTAGGCAAGGGACTAGCGGGAGCACAGATACGCAGTATTTT; CDR3 protein: CASRQGTSGSTDTQYF; V gene: TRBV19; clone size: -; J gene: TRBJ2-3; D gene: TRBD2
CDR3 DNA: TGTGCCAGCAGCCCTAACCGAAACACTGAAGCTTTCTTT; CDR3 protein: CASSPNRNTEAFF; V gene: TRBV11-3; clone size: -; J gene: TRBJ1-1; D gene: -
CDR3 DNA: TGTGCCAGTAGTAACAGACAGGGGAGCTATGGCTACACCTTC; CDR3 protein: CASSNRQGSYGYTF; V gene: TRBV19; clone size: -; J gene: TRBJ1-2; D gene: TRBD1
CDR3 DNA: TGTGCCAGAAGCTTGAGCGAGTCAGGACAGGGGTCCGGTTCCGAGCAGTACTTC; CDR3 protein: CARSLSESGQGSGSEQYF; V gene: TRBV5-3; clone size: -; J gene: TRBJ2-7; D gene: TRBD1
CDR3 DNA: TGTGCCAGTAGTATCCGACTACGGGATCAGCCCCAGCATTTT; CDR3 protein: CASSIRLRDQPQHF; V gene: TRBV19; clone size: once; J gene: TRBJ1-5; D gene: -
CDR3 DNA: TGTGCCAGCAGCTTGGCCGTAGGGACTAGCGGGAGGACACAGTTCTTC; CDR3 protein: CASSLAVGTSGRTQFF; V gene: TRBV5-5; clone size: once; J gene: TRBJ2-1; D gene: TRBD2
CDR3 DNA: TGTGCCAGCAGTCTGCGCGGGACAGAAGGATTCTACGAGCAGTACTTC; CDR3 protein: CASSLRGTEGFYEQYF; V gene: TRBV27; clone size: -; J gene: TRBJ2-7; D gene: -
CDR3 DNA: TGTGCCAGCAGCGAGGGACTATCTGCTTCAGGGGATACGCAGTATTTT; CDR3 protein: CASSEGLSASGDTQYF; V gene: TRBV9; clone size: -; J gene: TRBJ2-3; D gene: TRBD2